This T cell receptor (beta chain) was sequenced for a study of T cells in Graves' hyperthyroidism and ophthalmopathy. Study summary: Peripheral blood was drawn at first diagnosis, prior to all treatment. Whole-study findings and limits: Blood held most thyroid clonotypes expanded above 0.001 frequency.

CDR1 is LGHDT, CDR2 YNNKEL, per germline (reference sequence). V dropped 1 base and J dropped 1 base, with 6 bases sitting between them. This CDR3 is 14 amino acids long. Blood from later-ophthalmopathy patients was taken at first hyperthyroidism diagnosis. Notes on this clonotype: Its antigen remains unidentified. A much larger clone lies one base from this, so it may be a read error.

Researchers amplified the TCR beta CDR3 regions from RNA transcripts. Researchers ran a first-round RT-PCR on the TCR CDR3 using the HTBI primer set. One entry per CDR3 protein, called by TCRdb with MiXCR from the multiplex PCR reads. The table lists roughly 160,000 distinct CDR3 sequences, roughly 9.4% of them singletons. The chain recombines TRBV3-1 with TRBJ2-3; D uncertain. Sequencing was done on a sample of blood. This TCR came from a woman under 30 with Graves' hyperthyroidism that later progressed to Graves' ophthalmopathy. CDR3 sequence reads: CASSQAWGTDTQYF. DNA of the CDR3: TGTGCCAGCAGCCAAGCCTGGGGCACAGATACGCAGTATTTT.